Below, 13 T cell receptor beta chains from the same sample are listed, as sequenced in a study of somatic mutations in cytotoxic T cells in rheumatoid arthritis. The table came from immunoSEQ multiplex PCR; TCRdb's copy has only in-frame clones and leaves some out. The table records 6,000 to 8,500 clones, about three quarters of them present only once. Sequencing was carried out using CD8+ T cells sorted from blood. These receptors all stem from a woman aged 60-75 years in good health.

The chain employs TRBV19 and TRBJ2-5; 11 positions match TRBD1. The better agreement between TRBJ2-7 and the DNA end casts doubt on the J call. Germline values: CDR1 LNHDA, CDR2 SQIVND (reference sequence). The CDR3 is 14 residues long. The CDR3 nucleotides are TGTGCCAGTAGTACCTGGGGACAGGGGGGCGAGCAGTACTTC. It specifies CASSTWGQGGEQYF.

The rearrangement uses TRBV2 and TRBJ2-1, with 8 bases matching TRBD1. From germline, CDR1 is SNHLY and CDR2 FYNNEI. This CDR3 is built from 12 residues. V shed 7 bases, J shed 10 bases, and the junction held 6 bases outside the gene matches. CDR3 sequence: CASIGQGNEQFF. As DNA, the CDR3 is TGTGCCAGCATCGGACAGGGCAACGAGCAGTTCTTC. Full variable domain (missing parts from reference TRBV2 and TRBJ2-1): EPEVTQTPSHQVTQMGQEVILRCVPISNHLYFYWYRQILGQKVEFLVSFYNNEISEKSEIFDDQFSVERPDGSNFTLKIRSTKLEDSAMYFCASIGQGNEQFFGPGTRLTVL.

This chain joins TRBV5-4 and TRBJ1-1, with TRBD1 identical over 7 bases. V trimming: 2 bases; J trimming: 8 bases; junction bases outside the gene matches: 3. The germline V gene has CDR1 SGHNT and CDR2 YYREEE (reference sequence). This CDR3 has 12 residues. This CDR3 reads CASSLRGLEAFF. DNA for the CDR3: TGTGCCAGCAGCTTAAGGGGGCTAGAAGCTTTCTTT.

CDR3 sequence: CASSQPWGDEKLFF. The CDR3, as DNA: TGTGCCAGCAGCCAACCATGGGGGGATGAAAAACTGTTTTTT. The chain couples TRBV6-6 to TRBJ1-4; the D gene is possibly TRBD1 (5 bases). The CDR3 is made up of 14 amino acids. In germline, CDR1 is MNHNY, CDR2 SVGAGI (reference sequence). Trimming shortened V by 6 bases and J by 6 bases, and 14 bases separated the two germline ends.

This chain uses TRBV7-6 with TRBJ2-1, with 8 bases matching TRBD2. Germline V lookup: CDR1 SGHVS, CDR2 FNYEAQ. Trimming at V came to 11 bases and at J to 7 bases, leaving 16 bases not matched to a gene. The CDR3 consists of 15 residues. For the CDR3, the DNA is TGTGCCTCCGCGGAGTACGGGGGGGCGAGTAATGAGCAGTTCTTC. Its protein product is CASAEYGGASNEQFF.

J is TRBJ1-1 and V is TRBV6-4; D is undetermined. The CDR3 has 13 residues. Trimming shortened V by 4 bases and J by 0 bases, and 6 bases separated the two germline ends. CDR1 and CDR2 from the germline V gene are MRHNA and SNTAGT. The chain's CDR3 is CASSVSMNTEAFF. Here the CDR3 DNA reads TGTGCCAGCAGTGTCTCTATGAACACTGAAGCTTTCTTT.

This chain joins TRBV2 and TRBJ1-1; D ambiguous. Trimming left V 0 bases short and J 11 bases short, with 16 bases between. CDR1 SNHLY and CDR2 FYNNEI come from the germline V gene. The length of the CDR3 is 14 residues. The CDR3 here is CASSEAMYFSGAFF. For the CDR3, the DNA is TGTGCCAGCAGTGAAGCGATGTACTTCTCGGGGGCTTTCTTT.

The gene calls are TRBV19 and TRBJ1-1; D perhaps matches TRBD1 (6 bases). The germline V gene has CDR1 LNHDA and CDR2 SQIVND (reference sequence). Trimming removed 5 bases from V and 2 bases from J, with 12 bases in between. CDR3 length: 14 amino acids. DNA for the CDR3: TGTGCCAGTAGTTGGTCAGGGGATAACACTGAAGCTTTCTTT. Protein sequence: CASSWSGDNTEAFF.

V and J are TRBV27 and TRBJ1-6; 7 bases fit TRBD1. This CDR3 has 14 residues. Germline assignment: CDR1 MNHEY and CDR2 SMNVEV (reference sequence). V shed 3 bases, J shed 6 bases, and the junction held 2 bases outside the gene matches. The CDR3 DNA reads TGTGCCAGCAGTTTGGGACAGCCTAATTCACCCCTCCACTTT. Translating it yields CASSLGQPNSPLHF.

The chain uses TRBV4-2 and TRBJ2-3, with 9 bases identical to TRBD2. V shed 4 bases, J shed 4 bases, and the junction held 9 bases outside the gene matches. There are 16 residues in the CDR3. Germline V lookup: CDR1 LGHNA, CDR2 YNFKEQ. The CDR3 region has the DNA TGTGCCAGCAGCCCCGAGGAGGGCGGGGGGGCAGATACGCAGTATTTT. Amino acids: CASSPEEGGGADTQYF.

V usage is TRBV7-9 and J usage is TRBJ1-2, with 8 bases matching TRBD1. Germline CDR1 and CDR2: SEHNR and FQNEAQ (reference sequence). V shed 8 bases and J 5 bases; nucleotides not matched to a gene: 13. The CDR3 is 15 amino acids. CDR3 sequence: CASSTGEETMYGYTF. CDR3 DNA sequence: TGTGCCAGCTCGACAGGGGAGGAAACTATGTATGGCTACACCTTC. Based on the CDR3 plus reference TRBV7-9 and TRBJ1-2, the full variable domain is DTGVSQNPRHKITKRGQNVTFRCDPISEHNRLYWYRQTLGQGPEFLTYFQNEAQLEKSRLLSDRFSAERPKGSFSTLEIQRTEQGDSAMYLCASSTGEETMYGYTFGSGTRLTVV.

The rearrangement uses TRBV7-9 and TRBJ2-1, with 9 bases identical to TRBD2. The length of the CDR3 is 18 residues. With V trimmed by 5 bases and J by 0 bases, 11 bases remained unmatched. Germline V gene sequence: CDR1 SEHNR, CDR2 FQNEAQ (reference sequence). The CDR3 DNA sequence: TGTGCCAGCAGCGAGAGGGTAGCGGGGGCTATCTCCTACAATGAGCAGTTCTTC. Translated: CASSERVAGAISYNEQFF.

The gene calls are TRBV30 and TRBJ2-1, with 8 bases that match TRBD2. The CDR3 runs to 16 residues. Germline-derived CDR1 and CDR2 are GTSNPN and SVGIG (reference sequence). Germline trimming cut 3 bases from V and 2 bases from J; bases unmatched to any gene: 9. The CDR3 DNA is TGTGCCTGGAGGGGAGGGCGGGGGGTGCCCTACAATGAGCAGTTCTTC. Its translation: CAWRGGRGVPYNEQFF.